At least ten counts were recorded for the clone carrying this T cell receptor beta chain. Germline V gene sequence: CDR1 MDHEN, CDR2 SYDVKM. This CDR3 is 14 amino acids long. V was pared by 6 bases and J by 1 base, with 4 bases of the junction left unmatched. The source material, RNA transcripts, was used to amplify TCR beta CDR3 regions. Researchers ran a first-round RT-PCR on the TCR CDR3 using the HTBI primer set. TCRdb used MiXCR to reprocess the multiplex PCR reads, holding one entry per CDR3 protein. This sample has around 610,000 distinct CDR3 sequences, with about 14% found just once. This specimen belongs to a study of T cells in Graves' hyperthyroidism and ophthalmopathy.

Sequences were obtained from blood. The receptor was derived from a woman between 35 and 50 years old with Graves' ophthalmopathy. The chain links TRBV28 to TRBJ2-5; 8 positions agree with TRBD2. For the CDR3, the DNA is TGTGCCAGCAGCGAGCGGGAGACCCAAGAGACCCAGTACTTC. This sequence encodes CASSERETQETQYF.